One sample yielded the 25 T cell receptor beta chains listed below, sequenced in a study of blood T cell repertoires in COVID-19. The protocol was immunoSEQ multiplex PCR, while the TCRdb copy is restricted to in-frame clones and leaves out a portion. This sample has roughly 140,000 clones, with around 90% found just once. The sequenced sample was peripheral blood. The receptor set was obtained from a woman at least 80 years old with acute or convalescent COVID-19.

The CDR3 sequence: CSAPLGNTIYF. For the CDR3, the DNA is TGCAGTGCTCCCTTGGGAAACACCATATATTTT. The chain uses TRBV20-1 and TRBJ1-3; the D is unclear. Germline CDR1 is DFQATT and CDR2 is SNEGSKA (reference sequence). Trimming cost V 5 bases and J 4 bases, with 6 bases left between them. The CDR3 extends over 11 amino acids.

The chain joins TRBV10-3 to TRBJ1-2, with D possibly being TRBD1 (5 bases). CDR1 and CDR2 from the germline V gene are ENHRY and SYGVKD. With 0 bases removed from V and 5 bases from J, the gap between germline ends came to 13 bases. This CDR3 is built from 15 residues. CDR3 residues: CAISESRTQEYGYTF. The CDR3 coding sequence is TGTGCCATCAGTGAGTCGAGGACACAAGAGTATGGCTACACCTTC.

The chain couples TRBV5-5 to TRBJ2-2; 8 bases match TRBD2. The length of the CDR3 is 15 residues. Germline assignment: CDR1 SGHKS and CDR2 YYEKEE (reference sequence). The V segment lost 4 bases and the J segment 6 bases; nucleotides outside the gene matches: 8. The CDR3 protein is CASSVTGGGPGELFF. The CDR3 bases are TGTGCCAGCAGCGTGACCGGGGGGGGCCCCGGGGAGCTGTTTTTT.

This chain connects TRBV6-5 to TRBJ1-2; TRBD1 aligns across 8 bases. The CDR3 length is 15 residues. The germline gives CDR1 MNHEY, CDR2 SVGAGI. V was pared by 6 bases and J by 6 bases, with 12 bases of the junction left unmatched. The CDR3, as DNA: TGTGCCAGCAGCCTATCCGGAGGACAGGGTCATGGCTACACCTTC. This translates into CASSLSGGQGHGYTF.

This chain connects TRBV3-1 (or the pseudogene TRBV3-2) to TRBJ2-1, with D possibly TRBD1 on 6 matching bases. V was cut by 2 bases and J by 9 bases, with 11 bases left in between. The CDR3 runs 13 residues. Germline V gene lookup returns CDR1 LGHDT and CDR2 YNNKEL (reference sequence). The CDR3 region has the DNA TGTGCCAGCAGCCAACTTCTCAGGGGTGAGCAGTTCTTC. This codes for CASSQLLRGEQFF.

The chain couples TRBV7-2 to TRBJ1-2; 7 nucleotides match TRBD1. After removal of 6 bases from V and 3 bases from J, the junction contained 7 bases not matched to a gene. CDR3 length equals 14 residues. The germline CDR1 and CDR2 sequences are SGHTA and FQGNSA. CDR3 residues: CASSYQGGDYGYTF. CDR3 in DNA: TGTGCCAGCAGTTATCAGGGGGGCGACTATGGCTACACCTTC.

The rearrangement links TRBV3-1 (or the pseudogene TRBV3-2) to TRBJ1-1; D is uncertain. This CDR3 is 13 amino acids long. The germline V gene encodes CDR1 LGHDT and CDR2 YNNKEL (reference sequence). The germline V and J ends were trimmed by 6 bases and 2 bases, with 10 bases remaining between them. The CDR3 sequence: CASSLQENTEAFF. In DNA, the CDR3 is TGTGCCAGCAGTCTTCAGGAAAACACTGAAGCTTTCTTT.

The chain employs TRBV11-1 and TRBJ2-1; TRBD2 agrees at 9 bases. V lost 3 bases, J lost 7 bases, and 10 bases stayed unmatched. Germline CDR1 SGHAT, CDR2 FQDESV (reference sequence). This CDR3 has 16 residues. In DNA form, the CDR3 reads TGTGCCAGCAGCTTTGGTGGGCGGGGGGGCTTTAATGAGCAGTTCTTC. Protein sequence: CASSFGGRGGFNEQFF.

This chain uses TRBV5-1 with TRBJ1-4, with TRBD1 identical over 9 bases. The junction had 7 bases not matched to a gene; V was cut back by 3 bases and J by 7 bases. Germline lookup yields CDR1 SGHRS and CDR2 YFSETQ. The length of the CDR3 is 15 residues. CDR3 nucleotide sequence: TGCGCCAGCAGCTCTACGGGACAGGGAGGTGAAAAACTGTTTTTT. It translates to CASSSTGQGGEKLFF. Looking up the rest from reference TRBV5-1 and TRBJ1-4 gives the full variable domain: KAGVTQTPRYLIKTRGQQVTLSCSPISGHRSVSWYQQTPGQGLQFLFEYFSETQRNKGNFPGRFSGRQFSNSRSEMNVSTLELGDSALYLCASSSTGQGGEKLFFGSGTQLSVL.

The rearrangement joins TRBV6-5 to TRBJ2-5; TRBD2 aligns across 8 bases. CDR3 size: 16 residues. CDR1 is MNHEY and CDR2 is SVGAGI in the germline V gene. After removal of 4 bases from V and 1 base from J, the junction contained 8 bases not matched to a gene. The CDR3 DNA sequence: TGTGCCAGCAGTTCAACTAGCGGTCCAACCCAAGAGACCCAGTACTTC. The encoded protein is CASSSTSGPTQETQYF.

The table lists this clone with a few counts. This chain connects TRBV7-2 to TRBJ2-2, with 10 bases that match TRBD2. The V gene's germline CDR1 is SGHTA and CDR2 FQGNSA. The V gene end was trimmed by 3 bases and the J gene end by 5 bases; junction bases not matched to a gene: 3. The CDR3 sequence is 15 residues long. As DNA, the CDR3 is TGTGCCAGCAGCTTCCAGACTAGCGGGACCGGGGAGCTGTTTTTT. Its translation is CASSFQTSGTGELFF.

The CDR3 sequence: CASSEGRGPLTYEQYF. CDR3 coding DNA: TGTGCCAGCAGTGAGGGCAGGGGGCCCCTCACCTACGAGCAGTACTTC. The chain links TRBV6-1 to TRBJ2-7; 8 nucleotides match TRBD1. V lost 3 bases, J lost 2 bases, and 9 bases stayed unmatched. The CDR3 totals 16 residues. The germline V gene encodes CDR1 MNHNS and CDR2 SASEGT.

The chain employs TRBV7-3 and TRBJ1-1; perhaps TRBD1 as D (6 bases). Germline V gene lookup returns CDR1 SGHTA and CDR2 FQGTGA. V gave up 5 bases and J gave up 10 bases, with 17 bases separating them. The CDR3 consists of 13 residues. This chain's CDR3 is CASSPSTGAGAFF. CDR3 coding DNA: TGTGCCAGCAGCCCCTCGACAGGCGCGGGAGCTTTCTTT.

The table lists this clone with a count of one. The chain links TRBV7-3 to TRBJ1-3, with 7 bases lining up with TRBD1. V lost 2 bases to trimming and J lost 4 bases; unmatched junction nucleotides: 2. The CDR3 length is 14 residues. Germline V CDR1 and CDR2: SGHTA, FQGTGA. The CDR3 loop is CASSLGTAGNTIYF. CDR3 coding DNA: TGTGCCAGCAGCTTAGGGACAGCCGGAAACACCATATATTTT. The full variable domain, with the rest looked up from reference TRBV7-3 and TRBJ1-3, is GAGVSQTPSNKVTEKGKYVELRCDPISGHTALYWYRQSLGQGPEFLIYFQGTGAADDSGLPNDRFFAVRPEGSVSTLKIQRTERGDSAVYLCASSLGTAGNTIYFGEGSWLTVV.

The genes are TRBV3-1 (or the pseudogene TRBV3-2) and TRBJ1-2; the D is unclear. Deletions cut 0 bases from V and 8 bases from J, with 16 bases between. The germline V gene encodes CDR1 LGHDT and CDR2 YNNKEL (reference sequence). This CDR3 spans 15 amino acids. The CDR3 sequence is CASSQDYRASGGYTF. The CDR3 DNA is TGTGCCAGCAGCCAAGATTACCGGGCTTCGGGAGGCTACACCTTC.

This clone has a handful of counts. V and J are TRBV4-1 and TRBJ2-3, with 10 bases lining up with TRBD2. Germline V gives CDR1 MGHRA, CDR2 YSYEKL. J was trimmed by 6 bases and V by 2 bases; bases with no gene match: 5. The CDR3 sequence is 15 residues long. The CDR3: CASSQLAGVGDTQYF. The CDR3 DNA is TGCGCCAGCAGCCAACTAGCGGGGGTGGGGGATACGCAGTATTTT.

The chain has TRBV7-9 and TRBJ2-3; maybe TRBD2 (5 bases). Germline CDR1 and CDR2: SEHNR and FQNEAQ (reference sequence). Trimming shortened V by 2 bases and J by 3 bases, and 9 bases separated the two germline ends. The CDR3 is made up of 14 amino acids. The CDR3 protein is CASSLTGKTDTQYF. Written as DNA, the CDR3 is TGTGCCAGCAGCTTAACGGGAAAGACAGATACGCAGTATTTT.

This sequence joins TRBV19 and TRBJ1-2; 7 bases agree with TRBD1. The junction had 1 base not matched to a gene; V was cut back by 4 bases and J by 5 bases. The germline V gene encodes CDR1 LNHDA and CDR2 SQIVND (reference sequence). This CDR3 contains 12 residues. CDR3: CASSKTGYGYTF. The CDR3, as DNA: TGTGCCAGTAGTAAGACAGGGTATGGCTACACCTTC.

CDR3 sequence: CATSPGWQTQYF. As DNA, the CDR3 is TGTGCCACCAGTCCGGGGTGGCAGACCCAGTACTTC. This rearrangement joins TRBV24-1 to TRBJ2-5, with TRBD2 as a possible D gene (5 bases). CDR3 length: 12 residues. Per germline, CDR1 KGHDR and CDR2 SFDVKD. Trimming removed 6 bases at V and 6 bases at J, with 10 bases between.

The V call is TRBV12-3 or TRBV12-4, the J call TRBJ1-1; the D gene is possibly TRBD1 (6 bases). Trimming cost V 2 bases and J 10 bases, with 14 bases left between them. CDR3 length: 13 residues. CDR3 in amino acids: CASSLWGQRGAFF. DNA of the CDR3: TGTGCCAGCAGTTTATGGGGACAACGTGGAGCTTTCTTT.

J is TRBJ2-3 and V is TRBV5-4; D possibly corresponds to TRBD2 (5 bases). The CDR3 contains 16 residues. V lost 1 base, J lost 4 bases, and 16 bases lay in between. Germline V lookup: CDR1 SGHNT, CDR2 YYREEE (reference sequence). CDR3 coding DNA: TGTGCCAGCAGCTTGAGGAGCGGACTCCACGCAGATACGCAGTATTTT. Its translation: CASSLRSGLHADTQYF.

The rearrangement joins TRBV5-1 to TRBJ2-3; 8 bases are a match to TRBD2. The germline V gene has CDR1 SGHRS and CDR2 YFSETQ. The length of the CDR3 is 16 residues. J lost 8 bases, V lost 2 bases, and 13 bases had no gene match. DNA for the CDR3: TGCGCCAGCAGCTTTTCCGGGACTAGGACGGACGCTACGCAGTATTTT. This gives the protein CASSFSGTRTDATQYF.

CDR3 coding DNA: TGTGCCAGCAGCCATACGTCGGGTGATTCACCCCTCCACTTT. It is translated as CASSHTSGDSPLHF. The chain has TRBV3-1 (or the pseudogene TRBV3-2) and TRBJ1-6; no clear D gene. CDR3 size: 14 residues. Germline CDR1 and CDR2: LGHDT and YNNKEL (reference sequence). V was clipped by 3 bases and J by 8 bases, with 11 bases between them.

This clone was seen just once. The genes are TRBV27 and TRBJ2-1; weak D call: TRBD2 (6 bases). The V and J ends lost 4 bases and 5 bases respectively, with 9 bases between them. Germline V gives CDR1 MNHEY, CDR2 SMNVEV (reference sequence). The CDR3 has 13 residues. CDR3 in amino acids: CASSYGLNNEQFF. CDR3 in DNA: TGTGCCAGCAGTTACGGACTAAACAATGAGCAGTTCTTC.

V is TRBV5-1 and J is TRBJ2-3; tentative D call: TRBD1 (5 bases). CDR1 and CDR2 (germline): SGHRS, YFSETQ. The CDR3 is 16 residues long. Trimming took off 1 base at V and 0 bases at J, with 12 bases between the two ends. The CDR3: CASSLYRTKSTDTQYF. CDR3 in DNA: TGCGCCAGCAGCTTGTATCGGACAAAAAGCACAGATACGCAGTATTTT. Full variable domain (remainder filled in from reference TRBV5-1 and TRBJ2-3): KAGVTQTPRYLIKTRGQQVTLSCSPISGHRSVSWYQQTPGQGLQFLFEYFSETQRNKGNFPGRFSGRQFSNSRSEMNVSTLELGDSALYLCASSLYRTKSTDTQYFGPGTRLTVL.